Presented here are 12 T cell receptor beta chains from one specimen sequenced in a study of OX40 agonist ivuxolimab in advanced cancers. The data were produced by immunoSEQ multiplex PCR, yet TCRdb's version contains in-frame clones alone and is incomplete. The sample lists 36,000 or so clones, about three quarters occurring once. The input for sequencing was CD4+ or CD8+ T cells sorted from blood, taken in a trial of the OX40 agonist ivuxolimab. The receptor source for this set is an adult with an advanced solid tumor such as melanoma, head and neck, liver or kidney cancer.

A few counts support this clone. V is TRBV9 and J is TRBJ1-1; D not resolved. Germline assignment: CDR1 SGDLS and CDR2 YYNGEE. V lost 4 bases and J 5 bases, leaving 15 bases between the germline ends. The CDR3 has 14 amino acids. CDR3 DNA sequence: TGTGCCAGCAGCCCATTAGATATGAGGACTGAAGCTTTCTTT. Encoded protein: CASSPLDMRTEAFF. Full variable domain (rest looked up from reference TRBV9 and TRBJ1-1): DSGVTQTPKHLITATGQRVTLRCSPRSGDLSVYWYQQSLDQGLQFLIQYYNGEERAKGNILERFSAQQFPDLHSELNLSSLELGDSALYFCASSPLDMRTEAFFGQGTRLTVV.

The chain carries TRBV5-1 and TRBJ1-2, with D uncertain. CDR1 is SGHRS and CDR2 is YFSETQ in the germline V gene. Trimming shortened V by 4 bases and J by 4 bases, and 17 bases separated the two germline ends. The CDR3 covers 15 residues. Here the CDR3 reads CASSLDLGRFYGYTF. In nucleotides, the CDR3 is TGCGCCAGCAGCCTGGATCTTGGCCGTTTCTATGGCTACACCTTC.

This sequence joins TRBV9 and TRBJ2-1; 7 bases are a match to TRBD2. The germline V gene encodes CDR1 SGDLS and CDR2 YYNGEE. This CDR3 contains 15 residues. V was clipped by 4 bases and J by 5 bases; unmatched bases: 9. The CDR3 DNA sequence: TGTGCCAGCAGCCCGCTGAGCGGGGTAGACAATGAGCAGTTCTTC. Encoded protein: CASSPLSGVDNEQFF. The variable domain in full, with the rest retrieved from reference TRBV9 and TRBJ2-1, is DSGVTQTPKHLITATGQRVTLRCSPRSGDLSVYWYQQSLDQGLQFLIQYYNGEERAKGNILERFSAQQFPDLHSELNLSSLELGDSALYFCASSPLSGVDNEQFFGPGTRLTVL.

This clone was seen only a few times. The rearrangement links TRBV5-1 to TRBJ2-1; D remains unclear. V was pared by 0 bases and J by 7 bases, with 14 bases between. The CDR3 has 15 amino acids. CDR1 SGHRS and CDR2 YFSETQ come from the germline V gene. CDR3 amino acids: CASSLEPGKVNEQFF. Here the CDR3 DNA reads TGCGCCAGCAGCTTGGAACCGGGCAAGGTAAATGAGCAGTTCTTC. Based on the CDR3 plus reference TRBV5-1 and TRBJ2-1, the full variable domain is KAGVTQTPRYLIKTRGQQVTLSCSPISGHRSVSWYQQTPGQGLQFLFEYFSETQRNKGNFPGRFSGRQFSNSRSEMNVSTLELGDSALYLCASSLEPGKVNEQFFGPGTRLTVL.

The CDR3 DNA reads as TGTGCCAGCAGTTCCCCGGCGGTAGCCAAAAACATTCAGTACTTC. It translates to CASSSPAVAKNIQYF. The chain couples TRBV27 to TRBJ2-4, with no clear D. The CDR3 extends over 15 amino acids. Trimming shortened V by 4 bases and J by 0 bases, and 10 bases separated the two germline ends. Germline CDR1 MNHEY, CDR2 SMNVEV (reference sequence).

The genes are TRBV6-4 and TRBJ2-1, with 9 positions matching TRBD2. The CDR3 totals 16 residues. V shed 1 base and J 11 bases; nucleotides not matched to a gene: 12. Germline V CDR1 and CDR2: MRHNA, SNTAGT. The CDR3: CASSDYTSGLSGKQFF. The CDR3 nucleotides read TGTGCCAGCAGTGACTATACTAGCGGGTTGAGCGGGAAGCAGTTCTTC.

The J gene is TRBJ1-2, the V gene TRBV14; the D is unclear. Trimming stripped 0 bases from V and 6 bases from J, with 8 bases between. Germline CDR1 reads SGHDN; CDR2 reads FVKESK. The CDR3 is 13 residues long. CDR3 DNA: TGTGCCAGCAGCCAAGACCCTCTTCATGGCTACACCTTC. Its translation: CASSQDPLHGYTF. Complete variable domain (other parts from reference TRBV14 and TRBJ1-2): EAGVTQFPSHSVIEKGQTVTLRCDPISGHDNLYWYRRVMGKEIKFLLHFVKESKQDESGMPNNRFLAERTGGTYSTLKVQPAELEDSGVYFCASSQDPLHGYTFGSGTRLTVV.

This clone was observed a few times. This chain's CDR3 is CASNRQGSTEAFF. CDR3 DNA: TGTGCCAGCAACCGACAGGGTAGCACTGAAGCTTTCTTT. The gene calls are TRBV2 and TRBJ1-1; 7 positions agree with TRBD1. The CDR3 consists of 13 residues. J lost 4 bases, V lost 7 bases, and 6 bases had no gene match. Germline V lookup: CDR1 SNHLY, CDR2 FYNNEI.

This clone was found once. At the DNA level, this CDR3 is encoded by other sequences in the same sample as well. The chain carries TRBV30 and TRBJ1-6; a weak D match, TRBD1 (5 bases). The germline V gene has CDR1 GTSNPN and CDR2 SVGIG (reference sequence). With 0 bases removed from V and 10 bases from J, the gap between germline ends came to 16 bases. The CDR3 runs 15 residues. The CDR3 here is CAWSVLAGLGSPLHF. Here the CDR3 DNA reads TGTGCCTGGAGTGTACTGGCAGGGTTAGGGTCACCCCTCCACTTT.

The genes are TRBV28 and TRBJ2-7, with TRBD1 matching over 9 bases. CDR1 is MDHEN and CDR2 is SYDVKM in the germline V gene. The J segment lost 6 bases and the V segment lost 7 bases, leaving 13 bases of the junction unmatched. This CDR3 is built from 15 residues. This chain's CDR3 is CASTPRGTGSVEQYF. CDR3 sequence (DNA): TGTGCCAGCACCCCAAGGGGGACAGGGTCCGTCGAGCAGTACTTC. Full variable domain (outside the CDR3, taken from reference TRBV28 and TRBJ2-7): DVKVTQSSRYLVKRTGEKVFLECVQDMDHENMFWYRQDPGLGLRLIYFSYDVKMKEKGDIPEGYSVSREKKERFSLILESASTNQTSMYLCASTPRGTGSVEQYFGPGTRLTVT.

This chain links TRBV2 with TRBJ1-2, with 7 positions matching TRBD1. V lost 8 bases and J lost 6; bases outside the gene matches: 12. The V gene's germline CDR1 is SNHLY and CDR2 FYNNEI. This CDR3 is 14 amino acids long. CDR3 DNA sequence: TGTGCCAGCGTACGGACAGGTAAAGAAGATGGCTACACCTTC. Its protein is CASVRTGKEDGYTF.

The chain couples TRBV5-6 to TRBJ1-2; D is undetermined. V lost 4 bases and J 7 bases, leaving 11 bases between the germline ends. The germline V gene has CDR1 SGHDT and CDR2 YYEEEE. This CDR3 contains 12 residues. CDR3 bases: TGTGCCAGCAGCAAACTTCGGGGTGGCTACACCTTC. Its protein is CASSKLRGGYTF. Looking up the rest from reference TRBV5-6 and TRBJ1-2 gives the full variable domain: DAGVTQSPTHLIKTRGQQVTLRCSPKSGHDTVSWYQQALGQGPQFIFQYYEEEERQRGNFPDRFSGHQFPNYSSELNVNALLLGDSALYLCASSKLRGGYTFGSGTRLTVV.